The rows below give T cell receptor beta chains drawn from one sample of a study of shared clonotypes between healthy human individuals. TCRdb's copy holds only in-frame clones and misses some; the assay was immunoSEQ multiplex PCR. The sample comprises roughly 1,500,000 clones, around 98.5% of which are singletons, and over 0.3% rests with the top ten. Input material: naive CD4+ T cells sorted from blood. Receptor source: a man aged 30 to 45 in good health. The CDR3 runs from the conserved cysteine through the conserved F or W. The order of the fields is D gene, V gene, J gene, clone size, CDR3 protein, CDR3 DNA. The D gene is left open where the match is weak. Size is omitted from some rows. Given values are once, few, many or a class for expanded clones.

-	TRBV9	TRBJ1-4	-	CASSATAVSEKLFF	TGTGCCAGCAGCGCGACAGCAGTCTCCGAAAAACTGTTTTTT
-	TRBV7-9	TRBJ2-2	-	CASSFDGAGRAGELFF	TGTGCCAGCAGCTTCGATGGGGCGGGGCGAGCGGGGGAGCTGTTTTTT
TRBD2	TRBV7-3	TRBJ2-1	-	CASSMAGTSGRDSYNEQFF	TGTGCCAGCTCGATGGCGGGGACTAGCGGGAGGGATTCCTACAATGAGCAGTTCTTC
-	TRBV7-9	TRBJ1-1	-	CASSFLPENTEAFF	TGTGCCAGCAGCTTCCTTCCGGAGAACACTGAAGCTTTCTTT
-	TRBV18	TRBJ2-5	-	CASSPLQGSETQYF	TGTGCCAGCTCACCACTACAGGGTTCCGAGACCCAGTACTTC
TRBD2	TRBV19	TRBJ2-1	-	CASSILASGSSYNEQFF	TGTGCCAGTAGTATTCTGGCTAGCGGGAGCTCCTACAATGAGCAGTTCTTC
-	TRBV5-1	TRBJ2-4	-	CASSFHQGSNIQYF	TGCGCCAGCAGCTTTCACCAGGGTTCGAACATTCAGTACTTC
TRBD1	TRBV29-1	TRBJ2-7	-	CSVLYTQGALNEQYF	TGCAGCGTCCTATACACACAGGGGGCGCTTAACGAGCAGTACTTC
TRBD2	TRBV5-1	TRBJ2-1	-	CASSQWGLEANEQFF	TGCGCCAGCAGCCAATGGGGACTAGAGGCTAATGAGCAGTTCTTC
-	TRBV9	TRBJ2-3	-	CASSPAGQTGTDTQYF	TGTGCCAGCAGCCCCGCGGGACAGACTGGAACAGATACGCAGTATTTT
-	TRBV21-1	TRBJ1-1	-	CASSKEGNTEAFF	TGTGCCAGCAGCAAAGAGGGGAACACTGAAGCTTTCTTT
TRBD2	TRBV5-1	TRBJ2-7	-	CASRPLSGLAGVLSYEQYF	TGCGCCAGCAGACCGCTGTCGGGGCTAGCGGGAGTCCTTTCCTACGAGCAGTACTTC
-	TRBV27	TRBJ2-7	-	CASSVRASYEQYF	TGTGCCAGCAGTGTCCGGGCCTCCTACGAGCAGTACTTC
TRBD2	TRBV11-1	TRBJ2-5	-	CASSLYGAGTSGRETQYF	TGTGCCAGCAGCTTATACGGAGCCGGGACTAGCGGGAGGGAGACCCAGTACTTC
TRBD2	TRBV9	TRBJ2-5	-	CASSGGLAGGMETQYF	TGTGCCAGCAGCGGGGGACTAGCGGGAGGAATGGAGACCCAGTACTTC
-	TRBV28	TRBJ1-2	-	CASSSIGRNYGYTF	TGTGCCAGCAGTTCGATAGGTAGGAACTATGGCTACACCTTC
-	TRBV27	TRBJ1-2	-	CASSLSRLSNGYTF	TGTGCCAGCAGTTTATCTCGTCTCAGCAATGGCTACACCTTC
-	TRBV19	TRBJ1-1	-	CASSLMGHPNTEAFF	TGTGCCAGTAGTCTAATGGGACATCCGAACACTGAAGCTTTCTTT
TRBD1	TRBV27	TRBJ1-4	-	CASRQGASEKLFF	TGTGCCAGCAGGCAGGGGGCCAGTGAAAAACTGTTTTTT
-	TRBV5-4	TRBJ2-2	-	CASSSSSWVANTGELFF	TGTGCCAGCAGCTCCTCCTCCTGGGTGGCCAACACCGGGGAGCTGTTTTTT
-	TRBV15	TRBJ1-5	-	CATSRGLGSNQPQHF	TGTGCCACCAGCAGAGGATTGGGTAGCAATCAGCCCCAGCATTTT
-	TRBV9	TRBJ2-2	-	CASSRRDSSTGELFF	TGTGCCAGCAGCAGACGGGACTCAAGCACCGGGGAGCTGTTTTTT
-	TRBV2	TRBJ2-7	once	CASKVEQSSYEQYF	TGTGCCAGCAAAGTAGAGCAGAGCTCCTACGAGCAGTACTTC
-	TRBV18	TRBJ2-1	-	CASSPKIEEDEQFF	TGTGCCAGCTCACCTAAAATCGAAGAAGATGAGCAGTTCTTC
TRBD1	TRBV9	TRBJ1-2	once	CASSPQSQGGYGYTF	TGTGCCAGCAGCCCCCAGTCCCAGGGGGGGTATGGCTACACCTTC
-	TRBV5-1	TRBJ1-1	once	CASSLGLTLNTEAFF	TGCGCCAGCAGCTTGGGGTTGACCTTGAACACTGAAGCTTTCTTT
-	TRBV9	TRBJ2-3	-	CASSIGPVTDTQYF	TGTGCCAGCAGCATCGGGCCTGTTACAGATACGCAGTATTTT
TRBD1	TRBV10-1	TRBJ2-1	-	CASSGGDRKEFF	TGCGCCAGCAGTGGGGGGGACAGGAAAGAGTTCTTC
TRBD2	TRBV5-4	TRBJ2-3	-	CASSSRDYSTDTQYF	TGTGCCAGCAGCTCCCGGGACTACAGCACAGATACGCAGTATTTT
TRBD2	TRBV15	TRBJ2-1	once	CATSPYGRGLANNEQFF	TGTGCCACCAGCCCCTATGGGAGGGGACTAGCAAACAATGAGCAGTTCTTC
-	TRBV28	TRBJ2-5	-	CASSSRQTQYF	TGTGCCAGCAGCTCGAGGCAGACCCAGTACTTC
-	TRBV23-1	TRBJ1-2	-	CASKCQGPRGYTF	TGCGCCAGCAAGTGCCAGGGGCCTCGAGGCTACACCTTC
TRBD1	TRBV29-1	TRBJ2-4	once	CSGKNRGENIQYF	TGCAGCGGTAAGAACAGGGGCGAAAACATTCAGTACTTC
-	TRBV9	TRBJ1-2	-	CASSVARDAKLDYGYTF	TGTGCCAGCAGCGTAGCCCGGGACGCCAAACTGGACTATGGCTACACCTTC
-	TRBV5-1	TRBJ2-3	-	CASSLARRGSDTQYF	TGCGCCAGCAGCTTGGCCAGGAGGGGCTCAGATACGCAGTATTTT
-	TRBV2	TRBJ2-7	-	CASFGHTGFSSYEQYF	TGTGCCAGCTTCGGTCACACCGGATTTAGCTCCTACGAGCAGTACTTC
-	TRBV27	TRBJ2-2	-	CASSPRFGVNTGELFF	TGTGCCAGCAGTCCCCGGTTTGGGGTGAACACCGGGGAGCTGTTTTTT